This T cell receptor (beta chain) was recorded in a study of blood T cell repertoires in COVID-19. Study-level background: Samples came from the United States, Italy and Spain, spanning acute and convalescent COVID-19.

Enrolled through a virtual design, the participants were between roughly 18 and 95 years of age and came from some 25 US areas. Participants' own reports of clinical history determined their cohort assignment. As originally analysed: Cell counts per sample came from amplifying reference gene primers. Data came from immunoSEQ multiplex PCR; TCRdb stores just in-frame clones and leaves some out. V and J calls and clone size come straight from that table; D and trimming were deduced from the DNA. The table shows some 530,000 clones, with less than 90% occurring only once. V was trimmed by 2 bases and J by 4 bases, leaving 9 bases between them. The germline CDR1 and CDR2 sequences are SGHAT and FQNNGV. This CDR3 has 14 amino acids.

What was sequenced was PBMCs or T cells enriched from blood (not recorded which). The receptor's source is a woman aged 55 to 70 who had recovered from COVID-19. V gene TRBV11-2 combines with J gene TRBJ1-5; D is unresolved. The CDR3 DNA follows: TGTGCCAGCAGCTTACCTGGCAGAAATCAGCCCCAGCATTTT. The encoded protein is CASSLPGRNQPQHF.